This paragraph reports one T cell receptor (beta chain). The data derive from a study of blood T cell repertoires in COVID-19. Study-wide background: PBMCs, B-cell-depleted T cells, or T cells provided the cDNA or gDNA that made up the material.

Measured with immunoSEQ multiplex PCR; TCRdb has only the in-frame clones, and not every one. Of 220,000 or so clones listed, about 86% were seen once; the top ten hold roughly 10%. CDR1 and CDR2 (germline): SNHLY, FYNNEI. V was shortened by 2 bases and J by 3 bases, with 17 bases between the two germline ends. CDR3 size: 17 residues. Sequenced input: peripheral blood. The chain is built from TRBV2 and TRBJ1-3; D perhaps matches TRBD1 (6 bases). The sequence was collected from a woman in her fifties or sixties with COVID-19, enrolled during active disease. DNA of the CDR3: TGTGCCAGCAGTGAAAGGGGCCAGGGGTTAGGTGGAAACACCATATATTTT. Translation gives CASSERGQGLGGNTIYF.